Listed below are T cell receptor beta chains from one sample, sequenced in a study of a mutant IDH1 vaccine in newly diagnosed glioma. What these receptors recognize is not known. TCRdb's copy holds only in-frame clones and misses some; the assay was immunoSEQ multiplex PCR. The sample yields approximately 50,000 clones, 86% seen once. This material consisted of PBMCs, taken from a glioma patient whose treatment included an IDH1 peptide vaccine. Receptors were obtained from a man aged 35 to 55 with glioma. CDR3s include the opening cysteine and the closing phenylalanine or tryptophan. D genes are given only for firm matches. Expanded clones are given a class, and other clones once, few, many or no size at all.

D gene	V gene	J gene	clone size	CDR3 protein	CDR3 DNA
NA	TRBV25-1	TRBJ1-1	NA	CASSELGNEAFF	TGTGCCAGCAGTGAATTAGGGAATGAAGCTTTCTTT
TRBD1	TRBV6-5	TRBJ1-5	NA	CASSRTGDQPQHF	TGTGCCAGCAGCAGGACAGGGGATCAGCCCCAGCATTTT
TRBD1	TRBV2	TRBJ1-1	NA	CASREQGLGPEAFF	TGTGCCAGCAGAGAACAGGGGTTGGGGCCTGAAGCTTTCTTT
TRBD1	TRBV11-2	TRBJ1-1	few	CASSRPRGTGGGGAFF	TGTGCCAGCAGCCGTCCCCGTGGGACAGGAGGTGGCGGAGCTTTCTTT
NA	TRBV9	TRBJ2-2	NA	CASSVRGTEKRERNTGELFF	TGTGCCAGCAGCGTACGCGGGACAGAAAAGCGGGAGCGGAACACCGGGGAGCTGTTTTTT
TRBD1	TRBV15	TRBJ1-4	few	CATSRVGTGTPATNEKLFF	TGTGCCACCAGCAGAGTAGGGACAGGGACACCTGCAACTAATGAAAAACTGTTTTTT
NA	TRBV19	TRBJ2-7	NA	CASSPQQGNSREQYF	TGTGCCAGTAGTCCCCAACAGGGTAACTCTCGCGAGCAGTACTTC
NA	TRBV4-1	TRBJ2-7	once	CASSQDPNTYEQYF	TGCGCCAGCAGCCAAGATCCCAATACCTACGAGCAGTACTTC
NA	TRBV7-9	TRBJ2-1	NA	CASTTYSGLDNEQFF	TGTGCCAGCACCACTTACTCAGGGCTTGACAATGAGCAGTTCTTC
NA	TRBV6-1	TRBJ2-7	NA	CASSSQGYEQYF	TGTGCCAGCAGTTCCCAGGGATACGAGCAGTACTTC